This passage covers 17 T cell receptor beta chains from one sample sequenced in a study of shared clonotypes between healthy human individuals. Sequencing was performed with immunoSEQ multiplex PCR; in TCRdb, only in-frame clones are kept and a portion is missing. The sample holds a few million clones, approximately 90% seen once. The sequencing input was naive CD4+ T cells from PBMCs. Subset defined: CD45RA+ positively selected. The receptor source for this set is a man between 18 and 29 years old in good health. Some clones in this sample may be carry-over from other donors' samples.

In DNA form, the CDR3 reads TGTGCCAGCAGCGCCGGGACAGGGGTTCAGCCCCAGCATTTT. Its translation is CASSAGTGVQPQHF. The chain carries TRBV5-8 and TRBJ1-5; TRBD1 agrees at 10 bases. The CDR3 sequence is 14 residues long. Looked up from germline, CDR1 is SGHTS and CDR2 is YDEGEE. V dropped 4 bases and J dropped 6; count of bases not matched to a gene: 4. Combining the CDR3 with reference TRBV5-8 and TRBJ1-5 gives the whole variable domain EAGVTQSPTHLIKTRGQQATLRCSPISGHTSVYWYQQALGLGLQFLLWYDEGEERNRGNFPPRFSGRQFPNYSSELNVNALELEDSALYLCASSAGTGVQPQHFGDGTRLSIL.

The CDR3: CASSPATDTQYF. CDR3 in DNA: TGTGCCAGCAGCCCCGCCACAGATACGCAGTATTTT. The chain has TRBV7-2 and TRBJ2-3; unclear D gene. The V gene lost 5 bases and the J gene lost 2 bases, with 5 bases spanning the gap. This CDR3 has 12 amino acids. From germline, CDR1 is SGHTA and CDR2 FQGNSA.

The J gene is TRBJ2-7, the V gene TRBV15; 9 bases match TRBD2. The CDR3 is 17 amino acids. CDR1 and CDR2 (germline): LNHNV, YYDKDF (reference sequence). The ends lost 0 bases at V and 6 bases at J; junction bases unmatched: 12. CDR3 in DNA: TGTGCCACCAGCAGAGATAAAGGAGAGGGACTAGCACCCGAGCAGTACTTC. Its protein product is CATSRDKGEGLAPEQYF.

This clone was picked up one time. The chain joins TRBV29-1 to TRBJ1-2; D might be TRBD1 (5 bases). Trimming stripped 6 bases from V and 5 bases from J, with 13 bases between. The CDR3 totals 12 residues. In germline, CDR1 is SQVTM, CDR2 ANQGSEA. CDR3: CSVGASGYGYTF. In DNA form, the CDR3 reads TGCAGCGTAGGGGCCAGCGGATATGGCTACACCTTC.

The genes are TRBV6-5 and TRBJ2-5; 13 bases agree with TRBD2. Germline assignment: CDR1 MNHEY and CDR2 SVGAGI. V lost 6 bases to trimming and J lost 5 bases; unmatched junction nucleotides: 6. This CDR3 contains 15 residues. CDR3 in amino acids: CASRTGLAGVETQYF. DNA for the CDR3: TGTGCCAGCAGAACTGGACTAGCGGGAGTGGAGACCCAGTACTTC.

Worth noting for this clone: Within the sample, other DNA sequences also encode this same CDR3. The chain recombines TRBV5-1 with TRBJ2-3; the D is unclear. Trimming removed 0 bases from V and 0 bases from J, with 5 bases in between. This CDR3 spans 14 amino acids. The V gene's germline CDR1 is SGHRS and CDR2 YFSETQ. CDR3 sequence: CASSLADSTDTQYF. The CDR3 DNA follows: TGCGCCAGCAGCTTGGCAGATAGCACAGATACGCAGTATTTT.

Notes on this clone: Other DNA variants within this sample encode the same CDR3. V usage is TRBV28 and J usage is TRBJ1-5; no definite D call. The V gene lost 3 bases and the J gene lost 6 bases, with 6 bases spanning the gap. The germline V gene has CDR1 MDHEN and CDR2 SYDVKM. This CDR3 region has 12 residues. CDR3 sequence: CASSLQGQPQHF. CDR3 DNA: TGTGCCAGCAGTTTGCAAGGTCAGCCCCAGCATTTT.

V usage is TRBV5-1 and J usage is TRBJ2-7; D tentatively reads TRBD1 or TRBD2 (5 bases each). V lost 2 bases and J lost 6, with 15 bases in between. The CDR3 contains 14 residues. CDR1 SGHRS and CDR2 YFSETQ come from the germline V gene. CDR3 bases: TGCGCCAGCAGCTTTACCGGCCCGGGGCGCGAGCAGTACTTC. Translation gives CASSFTGPGREQYF.

The sample holds one count of this clone. The chain links TRBV30 to TRBJ2-7; TRBD1 might be the D (6 bases). The CDR3 spans 13 residues. From germline, CDR1 is GTSNPN and CDR2 SVGIG (reference sequence). CDR3 coding DNA: TGTTGTGCGTTGGGGGCGGACTCCTACGAGCAGTACTTC. This translates into CCALGADSYEQYF.

V and J are TRBV18 and TRBJ2-1; TRBD2 might be the D (6 bases). The V gene's germline CDR1 is KGHSH and CDR2 LQKENI. CDR3 size: 15 residues. The V end lost 3 bases, the J end lost 7 bases, and 16 bases lay between the germline ends. The CDR3 region has the DNA TGTGCCAGCTCACCTCAGGGAGGAACGAGGAATGAGCAGTTCTTC. It encodes CASSPQGGTRNEQFF. Together with reference TRBV18 and TRBJ2-1, the CDR3 gives the full variable domain: NAGVMQNPRHLVRRRGQEARLRCSPMKGHSHVYWYRQLPEEGLKFMVYLQKENIIDESGMPKERFSAEFPKEGPSILRIQQVVRGDSAAYFCASSPQGGTRNEQFFGPGTRLTVL.

The chain carries TRBV7-3 and TRBJ2-6; no reliable D call. The CDR3 contains 16 residues. The germline V gene has CDR1 SGHTA and CDR2 FQGTGA. V gave up 1 base and J gave up 0 bases, with 7 bases separating them. The CDR3 protein is CASSLRSGSGANVLTF. The CDR3 DNA sequence: TGTGCCAGCAGCTTAAGGTCTGGCTCTGGGGCCAACGTCCTGACTTTC.

This rearrangement joins TRBV5-1 to TRBJ2-3; D is undetermined. This CDR3 has 13 amino acids. The V gene's germline CDR1 is SGHRS and CDR2 YFSETQ. Trimming left V 0 bases short and J 4 bases short, with 6 bases between. CDR3 DNA sequence: TGCGCCAGCAGCTTGGCTGTGGCAGATACGCAGTATTTT. Protein sequence: CASSLAVADTQYF.

This clone was counted between two and nine times. The chain links TRBV10-1 to TRBJ2-1; D is uncertain. The CDR3 extends over 14 amino acids. V was cut by 11 bases and J by 6 bases, with 20 bases left in between. Germline CDR1 and CDR2: WNHNN and SYGVQD (reference sequence). CDR3 sequence (DNA): TGCGCCGTGTATGGGCGGCCGCCCCCCAATGAGCAGTTCTTC. This translates into CAVYGRPPPNEQFF.

The chain couples TRBV9 to TRBJ2-1; a weak D match, TRBD2 (6 bases). The CDR3 runs 14 residues. In germline, CDR1 is SGDLS, CDR2 YYNGEE. The V end lost 4 bases, the J end lost 7 bases, and 15 bases lay between the germline ends. The CDR3: CASSRSEGYNEQFF. The DNA of the CDR3 is TGTGCCAGCAGCCGGTCGGAGGGTTATAATGAGCAGTTCTTC.

Regarding this clone: The sample has other DNA sequences that encode this CDR3 too. The rearrangement uses TRBV7-9 and TRBJ2-2, with a weak D call TRBD1 (6 bases). The V and J ends lost 5 bases and 1 base respectively, with 8 bases between them. Germline V lookup: CDR1 SEHNR, CDR2 FQNEAQ (reference sequence). The CDR3 has 14 amino acids. Written as DNA, the CDR3 is TGTGCCAGCAGCCTGGGACAGAACACCGGGGAGCTGTTTTTT. Its protein is CASSLGQNTGELFF. Full variable domain (remainder filled in from reference TRBV7-9 and TRBJ2-2): DTGVSQNPRHKITKRGQNVTFRCDPISEHNRLYWYRQTLGQGPEFLTYFQNEAQLEKSRLLSDRFSAERPKGSFSTLEIQRTEQGDSAMYLCASSLGQNTGELFFGEGSRLTVL.

The genes are TRBV28 and TRBJ1-2; a possible D gene is TRBD1 (6 bases). The CDR3 runs 18 residues. Germline-derived CDR1 and CDR2 are MDHEN and SYDVKM. Trimming removed 5 bases at V and 3 bases at J, with 25 bases between. Here the CDR3 DNA reads TGTGCCAGCAGTCTTGGGGGGCTCCGGGGGAACATCCACTATGGCTACACCTTC. This codes for CASSLGGLRGNIHYGYTF.

The V and J genes are TRBV6-1 and TRBJ2-3; D unclear. There are 14 residues in the CDR3. CDR1 is MNHNS and CDR2 is SASEGT in the germline V gene. Trimming left V 5 bases short and J 4 bases short, with 13 bases between. DNA of the CDR3: TGTGCCAGCAGTCGAGGCCGGGCGGCAGATACGCAGTATTTT. Translating gives CASSRGRAADTQYF.